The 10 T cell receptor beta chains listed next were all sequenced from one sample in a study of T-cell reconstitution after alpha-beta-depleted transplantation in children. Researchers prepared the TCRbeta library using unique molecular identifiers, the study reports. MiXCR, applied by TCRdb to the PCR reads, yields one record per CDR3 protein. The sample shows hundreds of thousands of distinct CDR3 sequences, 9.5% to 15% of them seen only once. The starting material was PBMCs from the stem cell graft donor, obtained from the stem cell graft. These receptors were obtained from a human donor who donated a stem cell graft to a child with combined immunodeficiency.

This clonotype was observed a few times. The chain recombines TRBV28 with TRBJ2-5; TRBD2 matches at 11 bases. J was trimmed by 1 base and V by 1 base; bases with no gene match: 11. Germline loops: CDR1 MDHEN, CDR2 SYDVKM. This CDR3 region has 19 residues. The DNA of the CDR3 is TGTGCCAGCAGTTTATTATGGCTAGCGGGGGGACCAACCCAAGAGACCCAGTACTTC. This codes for CASSLLWLAGGPTQETQYF.

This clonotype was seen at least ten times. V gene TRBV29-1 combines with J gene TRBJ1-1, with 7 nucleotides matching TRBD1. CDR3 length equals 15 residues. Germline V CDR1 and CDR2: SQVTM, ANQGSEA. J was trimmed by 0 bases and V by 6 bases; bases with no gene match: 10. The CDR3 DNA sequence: TGCAGCGTCCACGTTGTGGGGACAGTGAACACTGAAGCTTTCTTT. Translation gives CSVHVVGTVNTEAFF.

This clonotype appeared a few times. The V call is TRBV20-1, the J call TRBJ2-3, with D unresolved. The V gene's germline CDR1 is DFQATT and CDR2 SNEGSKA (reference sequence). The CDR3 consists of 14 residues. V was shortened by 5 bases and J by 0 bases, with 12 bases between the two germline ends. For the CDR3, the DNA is TGCAGTGCTGGTCTCGGATCTAGCACAGATACGCAGTATTTT. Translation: CSAGLGSSTDTQYF.

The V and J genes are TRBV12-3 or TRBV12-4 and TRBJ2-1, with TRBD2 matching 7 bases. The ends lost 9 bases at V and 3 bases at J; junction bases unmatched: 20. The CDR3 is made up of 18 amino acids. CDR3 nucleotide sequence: TGTGCCAGAACCCCGGGGCTAGCGGAGTGGGGGGGCTACAATGAGCAGTTCTTC. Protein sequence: CARTPGLAEWGGYNEQFF.

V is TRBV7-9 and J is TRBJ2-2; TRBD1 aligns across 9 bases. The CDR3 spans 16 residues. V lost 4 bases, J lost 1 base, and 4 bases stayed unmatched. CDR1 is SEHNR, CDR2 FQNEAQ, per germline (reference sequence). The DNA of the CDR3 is TGTGCCAGCAGCTCGGACAGGGGCTGGAACACCGGGGAGCTGTTTTTT. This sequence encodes CASSSDRGWNTGELFF.

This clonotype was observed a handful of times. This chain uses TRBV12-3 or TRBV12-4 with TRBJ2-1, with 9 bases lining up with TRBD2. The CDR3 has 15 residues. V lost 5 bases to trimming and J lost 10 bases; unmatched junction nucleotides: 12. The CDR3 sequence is CASSQLAGSLGEQFF. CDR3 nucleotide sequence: TGTGCCAGCAGTCAACTAGCGGGCTCTCTCGGGGAGCAGTTCTTC.

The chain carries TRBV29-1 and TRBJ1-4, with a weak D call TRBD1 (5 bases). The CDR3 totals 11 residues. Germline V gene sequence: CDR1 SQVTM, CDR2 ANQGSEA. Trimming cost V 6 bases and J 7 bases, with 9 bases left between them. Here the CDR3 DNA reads TGCAGCGTGGCAGGGAGTGAAAAACTGTTTTTT. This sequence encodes CSVAGSEKLFF.

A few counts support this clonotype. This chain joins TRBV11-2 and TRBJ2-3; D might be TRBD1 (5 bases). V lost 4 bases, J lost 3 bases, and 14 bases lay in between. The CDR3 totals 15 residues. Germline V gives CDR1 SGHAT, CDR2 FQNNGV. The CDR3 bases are TGTGCCAGCAGCTCAAAGGGGTGGCAGACAGATACGCAGTATTTT. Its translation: CASSSKGWQTDTQYF.

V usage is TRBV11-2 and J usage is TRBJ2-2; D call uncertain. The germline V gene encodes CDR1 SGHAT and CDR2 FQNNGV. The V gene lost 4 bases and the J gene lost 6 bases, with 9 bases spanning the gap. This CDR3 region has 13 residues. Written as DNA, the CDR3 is TGTGCCAGCAGCTCGGTTACGGCCGGGGAGCTGTTTTTT. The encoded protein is CASSSVTAGELFF.

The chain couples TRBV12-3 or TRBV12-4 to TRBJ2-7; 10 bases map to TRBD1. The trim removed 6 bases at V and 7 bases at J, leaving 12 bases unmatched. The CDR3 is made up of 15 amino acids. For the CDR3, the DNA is TGTGCCAGCAGCCCTGCGGGACAGGGGTTTGGGGAGCAGTACTTC. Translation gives CASSPAGQGFGEQYF.